These T cell receptor beta chains were read from a single sample in a study of tumor-infiltrating lymphocytes in primary liver carcinoma. TCRdb fed the multiplex PCR reads into MiXCR, producing one record per CDR3 protein. The profile shows approximately 37,000 distinct CDR3 sequences, less than 85% of them singletons. Sequenced input: liver tumor tissue from sampling region 4. These receptors originate from a man aged 35 to 55 with primary liver carcinoma and hepatitis B virus infection. CDR3s include the opening cysteine and the closing phenylalanine or tryptophan. Each record gives: clone size, D gene, J gene, V gene, CDR3 DNA, CDR3 protein. A D gene is named only where the DNA matches it firmly. Not all rows give a size; the values are once, few, many and, for expanded clones, a class.

NA TRBD1 TRBJ1-1 TRBV11-3 TGTGCCAGCAGCATTCGACAGGGGGATGAAACTTTCTTT CASSIRQGDETFF
many NA TRBJ2-7 TRBV18 TGTGCCAGCTCAGTCGATTCCGTCGAGCAGTACTTC CASSVDSVEQYF
NA NA TRBJ1-1 TRBV6-2/TRBV6-3 TGTACCAGCAGCTCGGCATGGCCGGCTTTCTTT CTSSSAWPAFF
NA TRBD2 TRBJ2-1 TRBV6-2/TRBV6-3 TGTGCCAGGAGTTACCCTAGCGGTGCGAGCTCCTACAATGATCAGTTCTTC CARSYPSGASSYNDQFF
many NA TRBJ1-1 TRBV19 TGTGCCAGTAGTATAAAGGCGGCGAACACTGAAGCTTTCTTT CASSIKAANTEAFF
NA NA TRBJ1-2 TRBV12-3/TRBV12-4 TGTGTCGGCAATCCGAGGGGGTTGGTCGGTTATGGCTACACCTTC CVGNPRGLVGYGYTF
many NA TRBJ1-2 TRBV30 TGTGCCTCCCCACGCGGGGCTGGCTATGGCTACACCTTC CASPRGAGYGYTF
NA NA TRBJ1-1 TRBV28 TGTGCCAGTAACCTGGAGGGAGGGAACACTGAAGCTTTCTTT CASNLEGGNTEAFF
once NA TRBJ1-6 TRBV20-1 TGCAGTGGGGGACCGAATAAATCACCCCTCCACTTT CSGGPNKSPLHF
NA NA TRBJ1-2 TRBV29-1 TGCAGCGTCCAATCTGGTGGCGCCTATGGCTACACCTTC CSVQSGGAYGYTF
NA TRBD1 TRBJ2-4 TRBV6-1 TGTGCCGGCAGTGCCACAGGGGGCTTCGGCAAGAGCATTCAGTACTTC CAGSATGGFGKSIQYF
NA TRBD1 TRBJ1-2 TRBV5-1 TGCGCCAGGAGCCCTTGGATAGGGGGCGATGGCTACACTTTC CARSPWIGGDGYTF
NA TRBD2 TRBJ2-1 TRBV6-4 TGTGCCAGCAGCTACAAGGCTAGCGGGGGGAATGAACAGTTCTTC CASSYKASGGNEQFF
few NA TRBJ2-2 TRBV19 TGTGCCAGTAGTATGCCCCAGGTGCTCGAGGAGGGGGAGCTGTTTTTT CASSMPQVLEEGELFF
few NA TRBJ2-3 TRBV7-2 TGTGCCAGCAGCTTAGTGGGTGGCGGAGATACGCAGTATTTT CASSLVGGGDTQYF
many TRBD1 TRBJ1-1 TRBV5-1 TGCGCCAGCAGCCCACAGGGGGCGTACAACACTGAAGCTTTCTTT CASSPQGAYNTEAFF
NA NA TRBJ2-1 TRBV11-1 TGTGCCAGCAGCTTGGTCGTCAAGGGAGGGGACAATGAGCAGTTCTTT CASSLVVKGGDNEQFF
once TRBD1 TRBJ1-5 TRBV29-1 TGCAGCGTTTCCAGGACAGGGGCGTCCGATACGCAGCATTTT CSVSRTGASDTQHF
NA NA TRBJ2-1 TRBV11-3 TGTGCGAGCAGCTTAGGCGTCTCGTACAATGCGCAGTTCTTC CASSLGVSYNAQFF
NA TRBD1 TRBJ2-2 TRBV7-9 TGTGCCAGCAGCGCCGGGACAGGGATGGCAAGGGAGCTATTTTTT CASSAGTGMARELFF
NA NA TRBJ2-1 TRBV7-9 TGTGCCAGCAACTTACCGCCACGGTTCGACGAGCAGCTCTTC CASNLPPRFDEQLF
NA NA TRBJ2-3 TRBV7-8 TGTGCCGGCAGCCCTGCCAGGTGGGCTGATACGCAGTATTTT CAGSPARWADTQYF